This T cell receptor (beta chain) was profiled in a study of prognosis after radiotherapy for stage I lung cancer. From genomic DNA, TCR beta CDR3 was amplified by two-round multiplex PCR. Amplification in first-round PCR relied on primers specific to each TRBV and TRBJ gene. TCRdb fed the multiplex PCR reads into MiXCR, producing one record per CDR3 protein. The table has roughly 17,000 distinct CDR3 sequences, 44% seen once. The V gene's germline CDR1 is SGHRS and CDR2 YFSETQ. The V and J ends lost 0 bases and 1 base respectively, with 13 bases between them. The CDR3 consists of 16 residues. This clonotype was detected ten times or more.

This TCR was sampled from a donor at least 50 years old with non-small cell lung cancer. Specimen: PBMCs, collected before or after stereotactic body radiation therapy (not recorded which). V and J are TRBV5-1 and TRBJ2-5; D possibly matches TRBD1 or TRBD2 (5 bases each). CDR3 amino acids: CASSLGWGAGQETQYF. The CDR3, as DNA: TGCGCCAGCAGCTTGGGCTGGGGCGCGGGCCAAGAGACCCAGTACTTC. The variable domain in full, completed from reference TRBV5-1 and TRBJ2-5, reads KAGVTQTPRYLIKTRGQQVTLSCSPISGHRSVSWYQQTPGQGLQFLFEYFSETQRNKGNFPGRFSGRQFSNSRSEMNVSTLELGDSALYLCASSLGWGAGQETQYFGPGTRLLVL.